Listed here are 30 T cell receptor beta chains from one sample, sequenced in a study of T cell responses to AZD1222 COVID-19 vaccine. The table came from immunoSEQ multiplex PCR; TCRdb's copy has only in-frame clones and leaves some out. The sample shows about 120,000 clones, about 85% of them seen only once. This specimen was peripheral blood, taken 28 days after the second AZD1222 dose. Every receptor here comes from an adult who received the AZD1222 COVID-19 vaccine.

The chain joins TRBV18 to TRBJ1-2, with 7 bases fitting TRBD1. Germline lookup yields CDR1 KGHSH and CDR2 LQKENI. There are 15 residues in the CDR3. After removal of 3 bases from V and 2 bases from J, the junction contained 6 bases not matched to a gene. CDR3 region: CASSPSGGQNYGYTF. DNA of the CDR3: TGTGCCAGCTCACCGTCGGGGGGACAGAACTATGGCTACACCTTC.

This rearrangement joins TRBV5-6 to TRBJ1-6; D may be TRBD1 (5 bases). CDR3 length: 15 amino acids. Trimming removed 0 bases from V and 8 bases from J, with 12 bases in between. Germline CDR1 is SGHDT and CDR2 is YYEEEE. The CDR3 bases are TGTGCCAGCAGCTTGGATCCCGGGACCTATTCACCCCTCCACTTT. Translated, it gives CASSLDPGTYSPLHF. Supplemented by reference TRBV5-6 and TRBJ1-6, the full variable domain reads DAGVTQSPTHLIKTRGQQVTLRCSPKSGHDTVSWYQQALGQGPQFIFQYYEEEERQRGNFPDRFSGHQFPNYSSELNVNALLLGDSALYLCASSLDPGTYSPLHFGNGTRLTVT.

The V and J genes are TRBV6-5 and TRBJ1-5, with a possible D match to TRBD1 (6 bases). Germline-derived CDR1 and CDR2 are MNHEY and SVGAGI. The CDR3 is 14 residues long. V lost 7 bases and J 1 base, leaving 11 bases between the germline ends. CDR3 in DNA: TGTGCCAGCATCCAGGGGCTGAGCAATCAGCCCCAGCATTTT. Amino acid sequence: CASIQGLSNQPQHF.

J is TRBJ2-1 and V is TRBV5-1; D is unclear. Germline V gives CDR1 SGHRS, CDR2 YFSETQ. The CDR3 covers 14 residues. Between the trimmed V and J ends, which lost 7 bases and 8 bases, there was a span of 19 bases. The CDR3 region is CASARSELVDEQFF. In DNA, the CDR3 is TGCGCCAGCGCGCGTAGTGAATTGGTGGATGAGCAGTTCTTC.

The V and J genes are TRBV7-2 and TRBJ2-7; D is perhaps TRBD1 (6 bases). CDR3 length: 14 amino acids. V lost 1 base, J lost 5 bases, and 12 bases lay in between. Germline V lookup: CDR1 SGHTA, CDR2 FQGNSA. This chain's CDR3 is CASSLVTRGHEQYF. The DNA of the CDR3 is TGTGCCAGCAGCTTAGTCACCAGGGGCCACGAGCAGTACTTC.

This clone has just a few counts. The chain recombines TRBV7-3 with TRBJ2-2; the match to TRBD1 covers 7 bases. Germline CDR1 is SGHTA and CDR2 is FQGTGA. The CDR3 has 16 residues. With 5 bases clipped from V and 5 bases from J, the junction kept 11 bases outside the gene matches. The CDR3 region has the DNA TGTGCCAGCAGCGCCACGGGACAGAGTAGGACCGGGGAGCTGTTTTTT. Its translation is CASSATGQSRTGELFF.

The rearrangement joins TRBV11-2 to TRBJ1-2, with D perhaps matching TRBD1 (6 bases). Trimming cost V 2 bases and J 2 bases, with 9 bases left between them. CDR3 size: 14 residues. Germline CDR1 SGHAT, CDR2 FQNNGV. CDR3 region: CASSLNRVNYGYTF. In nucleotides, the CDR3 is TGTGCCAGCAGCTTAAACAGGGTAAACTATGGCTACACCTTC.

This chain connects TRBV9 to TRBJ1-2; no reliable D call. Trimming left V 2 bases short and J 0 bases short, with 8 bases between. The CDR3 runs 14 residues. Germline V gene sequence: CDR1 SGDLS, CDR2 YYNGEE. The CDR3 DNA reads as TGTGCCAGCAGCGTGGGCGAAGCTAACTATGGCTACACCTTC. Translated, it gives CASSVGEANYGYTF.

The rearrangement uses TRBV18 and TRBJ1-1, with D unclear. V lost 5 bases and J lost 11, with 24 bases in between. Germline V gene data show CDR1 as KGHSH and CDR2 as LQKENI. The CDR3 consists of 15 residues. Written as DNA, the CDR3 is TGTGCCAGCTCAGTTAATCCTTCGCAGCCCCCTTATGCTTTCTTT. It is translated as CASSVNPSQPPYAFF.

This clone occurred a few times. This rearrangement joins TRBV28 to TRBJ2-3; D is perhaps TRBD2 (6 bases). Germline-derived CDR1 and CDR2 are MDHEN and SYDVKM. The CDR3 is 14 residues long. Between the trimmed V and J ends, which lost 7 bases and 2 bases, there was a span of 13 bases. The CDR3 DNA sequence: TGTGCCAGCACGGAGGGCGTTCCCACAGATACGCAGTATTTT. This gives the protein CASTEGVPTDTQYF.

The chain combines TRBV5-6 with TRBJ1-2, with 12 bases identical to TRBD1. Germline-derived CDR1 and CDR2 are SGHDT and YYEEEE. V lost 4 bases to trimming and J lost 4 bases; unmatched junction nucleotides: 14. The CDR3 loop spans 18 amino acids. The CDR3 protein is CASSRDRGQGLNTYGYTF. The CDR3 DNA sequence: TGTGCCAGCAGCCGGGACAGGGGGCAAGGCCTTAATACCTATGGCTACACCTTC. Filled out from reference TRBV5-6 and TRBJ1-2, the complete variable domain reads DAGVTQSPTHLIKTRGQQVTLRCSPKSGHDTVSWYQQALGQGPQFIFQYYEEEERQRGNFPDRFSGHQFPNYSSELNVNALLLGDSALYLCASSRDRGQGLNTYGYTFGSGTRLTVV.

This clone was seen just once. J is TRBJ1-2 and V is TRBV13; 7 bases are shared with TRBD1. The germline gives CDR1 PRHDT, CDR2 FYEKMQ (reference sequence). The CDR3 has 14 amino acids. The V gene end was trimmed by 4 bases and the J gene end by 4 bases; junction bases not matched to a gene: 6. For the CDR3, the DNA is TGTGCCAGCAGCTCTAGGGGGACAGCCTATGGCTACACCTTC. Its protein product is CASSSRGTAYGYTF. The full variable domain, completed using reference TRBV13 and TRBJ1-2, is AAGVIQSPRHLIKEKRETATLKCYPIPRHDTVYWYQQGPGQDPQFLISFYEKMQSDKGSIPDRFSAQQFSDYHSELNMSSLELGDSALYFCASSSRGTAYGYTFGSGTRLTVV.

The genes are TRBV9 and TRBJ1-6; perhaps TRBD1 as D (6 bases). CDR3 size: 15 residues. Germline values: CDR1 SGDLS, CDR2 YYNGEE. V lost 0 bases, J lost 4 bases, and 8 bases lay in between. The CDR3 here is CASSVGGQYNSPLHF. CDR3 nucleotides: TGTGCCAGCAGCGTAGGTGGACAGTATAATTCACCCCTCCACTTT.

This rearrangement joins TRBV9 to TRBJ2-2; D call uncertain. Trimming removed 0 bases from V and 3 bases from J, with 18 bases in between. This CDR3 contains 18 residues. CDR1 SGDLS and CDR2 YYNGEE come from the germline V gene. Here the CDR3 reads CASSVDPGEARHTGELFF. Here the CDR3 DNA reads TGTGCCAGCAGCGTAGATCCTGGAGAAGCGAGGCACACCGGGGAGCTGTTTTTT.

The J gene is TRBJ2-6, the V gene TRBV28, with D tentatively TRBD1 (5 bases). Trimming stripped 6 bases from V and 2 bases from J, with 14 bases between. Germline V CDR1 and CDR2: MDHEN, SYDVKM. This CDR3 has 16 amino acids. In nucleotides, the CDR3 is TGTGCCAGCAGCCGGCCAGGGATAGCTGGGGCCAACGTCCTGACTTTC. It codes for CASSRPGIAGANVLTF.

The V call is TRBV19, the J call TRBJ2-1; 8 positions agree with TRBD2. Trimming cost V 6 bases and J 7 bases; bases outside gene matches: 5. Germline values: CDR1 LNHDA, CDR2 SQIVND (reference sequence). The CDR3 has 13 amino acids. The CDR3 is CASSGGARNEQFF. CDR3 DNA: TGTGCCAGTAGCGGGGGGGCCCGGAATGAGCAGTTCTTC.

J is TRBJ2-7 and V is TRBV6-1; D not resolved. Germline values: CDR1 MNHNS, CDR2 SASEGT. The CDR3 covers 15 residues. Trimming removed 1 base from V and 2 bases from J, with 12 bases in between. DNA of the CDR3: TGTGCCAGCAGTGAAGTCGTAGGGATCCCCTACGAGCAGTACTTC. Protein product: CASSEVVGIPYEQYF.

V gene TRBV11-1 combines with J gene TRBJ2-5; perhaps TRBD2 as D (5 bases). V dropped 1 base and J dropped 5 bases, with 14 bases sitting between them. The CDR3 has 15 residues. CDR1 is SGHAT and CDR2 is FQDESV in the germline V gene (reference sequence). CDR3 DNA: TGTGCCAGCAGCTTAGTGGGAGTAAGAGGGGAGACCCAGTACTTC. It translates to CASSLVGVRGETQYF.

This rearrangement joins TRBV6-1 to TRBJ2-7; D is perhaps TRBD1 (5 bases). Trimming stripped 2 bases from V and 7 bases from J, with 18 bases between. The germline V gene has CDR1 MNHNS and CDR2 SASEGT. The CDR3 covers 15 residues. The CDR3 region is CASSESLSGKLEQYF. Written as DNA, the CDR3 is TGTGCCAGCAGTGAATCTCTCTCAGGGAAATTGGAGCAGTACTTC.

This sequence joins TRBV9 and TRBJ2-2, with 8 bases fitting TRBD1. The junction had 9 bases not matched to a gene; V was cut back by 4 bases and J by 4 bases. The CDR3 runs to 16 residues. The germline CDR1 and CDR2 sequences are SGDLS and YYNGEE. CDR3 in DNA: TGTGCCAGCAGCCCCGGGACAGGTCCCAGCACCGGGGAGCTGTTTTTT. Protein sequence: CASSPGTGPSTGELFF.

The chain links TRBV6-2 or TRBV6-3 to TRBJ1-1; tentative D call: TRBD1 (5 bases). CDR3 length: 16 amino acids. Looked up from germline, CDR1 is MNHEY and CDR2 is SVGEGT. V was cut by 2 bases and J by 3 bases, with 16 bases left in between. The CDR3 nucleotides are TGTGCCAGCAGTTACGGGAGGAGGGACTGGGACACTGAAGCTTTCTTT. It encodes CASSYGRRDWDTEAFF.

CDR3 coding DNA: TGTGCCAGCAGCCCCCGCGTCGACAGGAACACTGAAGCTTTCTTT. Protein: CASSPRVDRNTEAFF. V and J are TRBV7-9 and TRBJ1-1, with D possibly TRBD1 on 5 matching bases. Per germline, CDR1 SEHNR and CDR2 FQNEAQ (reference sequence). The CDR3 loop spans 15 amino acids. The germline V and J ends were trimmed by 5 bases and 1 base, with 14 bases remaining between them.

The rearrangement joins TRBV19 to TRBJ2-3; D may correspond to TRBD1 or TRBD2 (5 bases each). Deletions cut 4 bases from V and 2 bases from J, with 16 bases between. Germline CDR1 is LNHDA and CDR2 is SQIVND (reference sequence). The CDR3 covers 16 residues. The CDR3 sequence: CASSTRDGSLTDTQYF. CDR3 bases: TGTGCCAGTAGTACCCGGGACGGAAGTCTCACAGATACGCAGTATTTT.

The chain recombines TRBV10-1 with TRBJ1-1; no clear D. CDR1 and CDR2 from the germline V gene are WNHNN and SYGVQD (reference sequence). The CDR3 sequence is 14 residues long. With 0 bases removed from V and 3 bases from J, the gap between germline ends came to 8 bases. The DNA for the CDR3 is TGCGCCAGCAGTGAGTCGCAGGAGGACACTGAAGCTTTCTTT. It translates to CASSESQEDTEAFF.

This rearrangement joins TRBV5-6 to TRBJ2-7; a possible D gene is TRBD1 (6 bases). The CDR3 consists of 15 residues. The V end was cut by 0 bases, the J end by 2 bases, with 12 bases between. CDR1 SGHDT and CDR2 YYEEEE come from the germline V gene. The CDR3 sequence: CASSLGAGVTYEQYF. The CDR3 nucleotides are TGTGCCAGCAGCTTGGGGGCAGGGGTAACCTACGAGCAGTACTTC.

This clone was seen just once. The chain is built from TRBV7-9 and TRBJ1-2, with unresolved D. The ends were cut back, 1 base at V and 5 bases at J, with 14 bases in the middle. Germline lookup yields CDR1 SEHNR and CDR2 FQNEAQ (reference sequence). The CDR3 sequence is 15 residues long. The CDR3 DNA is TGTGCCAGCAGCTTAGATATTTTTACGGAGTATGGCTACACCTTC. Protein: CASSLDIFTEYGYTF. Based on the CDR3 plus reference TRBV7-9 and TRBJ1-2, the full variable domain is DTGVSQNPRHKITKRGQNVTFRCDPISEHNRLYWYRQTLGQGPEFLTYFQNEAQLEKSRLLSDRFSAERPKGSFSTLEIQRTEQGDSAMYLCASSLDIFTEYGYTFGSGTRLTVV.

V is TRBV6-2 or TRBV6-3 and J is TRBJ2-3; D gene ambiguous. CDR1 is MNHEY, CDR2 SVGEGT, per germline. This CDR3 contains 14 residues. V dropped 2 bases and J dropped 5 bases, with 11 bases sitting between them. Written as DNA, the CDR3 is TGTGCCAGCAGTTACGGGCAGGACCAAGATACGCAGTATTTT. This sequence encodes CASSYGQDQDTQYF.

This sequence joins TRBV19 and TRBJ1-4; the D is unclear. Looked up from germline, CDR1 is LNHDA and CDR2 is SQIVND (reference sequence). Trimming removed 5 bases from V and 0 bases from J, with 7 bases in between. CDR3 length: 14 residues. This CDR3 is CASSRSATNEKLFF. CDR3 coding DNA: TGTGCCAGTAGTCGTTCAGCAACTAATGAAAAACTGTTTTTT.

This chain uses TRBV6-5 with TRBJ1-2; unclear D gene. V was trimmed by 5 bases and J by 8 bases, leaving 12 bases between them. This CDR3 has 12 amino acids. Germline loops: CDR1 MNHEY, CDR2 SVGAGI. The CDR3 DNA reads TGTGCCAGCAGTCGTGGTCAAGGAGGCTACACCTTC. This translates into CASSRGQGGYTF.

The chain has TRBV6-2 or TRBV6-3 and TRBJ2-1; D is perhaps TRBD1 (6 bases). The CDR3 contains 13 residues. CDR1 and CDR2 from the germline V gene are MNHEY and SVGEGT. V was cut by 5 bases and J by 3 bases, with 8 bases left in between. The CDR3 sequence: CASSQDSYNEQFF. CDR3 nucleotides: TGTGCCAGCAGTCAGGACAGCTACAATGAGCAGTTCTTC.